The 12 T cell receptor beta chains below all came from one sample that was sequenced in a study of OX40 agonist ivuxolimab in advanced cancers. Assay used: immunoSEQ multiplex PCR; TCRdb lists only in-frame clones, some missing. There are about 58,000 clones in the sample; roughly 80% occur only once, and less than 4% lies in the top ten. Sequenced material: CD4+ or CD8+ T cells sorted from blood, taken in a trial of the OX40 agonist ivuxolimab. The origin of the receptors is an adult with an advanced solid tumor such as melanoma, head and neck, liver or kidney cancer.

Only a few counts were recorded for this clone. The J gene is TRBJ1-1, the V gene TRBV30; perhaps TRBD1 as D (5 bases). Trimming took 2 bases from V and 0 from J, leaving 10 bases between them. CDR3 length: 14 residues. The germline CDR1 and CDR2 sequences are GTSNPN and SVGIG (reference sequence). The CDR3 protein is CAWSKAGMNTEAFF. The CDR3, as DNA: TGTGCCTGGAGTAAGGCAGGGATGAACACTGAAGCTTTCTTT. Full variable domain (rest looked up from reference TRBV30 and TRBJ1-1): SQTIHQWPATLVQPVGSPLSLECTVEGTSNPNLYWYRQAAGRGLQLLFYSVGIGQISSEVPQNLSASRPQDRQFILSSKKLLLSDSGFYLCAWSKAGMNTEAFFGQGTRLTVV.

V is TRBV19 and J is TRBJ2-2, with a tentative D call TRBD1 (8 bases). Trimming left V 3 bases short and J 6 bases short, with 11 bases between. The CDR3 has 14 amino acids. CDR1 LNHDA and CDR2 SQIVND come from the germline V gene (reference sequence). CDR3: CASSITGGAGELFF. As DNA, the CDR3 is TGTGCCAGTAGTATCACAGGGGGGGCCGGGGAGCTGTTTTTT.

The J gene is TRBJ1-5, the V gene TRBV18, with D unclear. The V gene's germline CDR1 is KGHSH and CDR2 LQKENI. The CDR3 is made up of 11 amino acids. V lost 3 bases and J 8 bases, leaving 5 bases between the germline ends. The CDR3 DNA follows: TGTGCCAGCTCACCGGGCGAGCCCCAGCATTTT. The encoded protein is CASSPGEPQHF.

This clone was picked up one time. J is TRBJ1-1 and V is TRBV28, with D uncertain. The CDR3 is made up of 13 amino acids. Germline lookup yields CDR1 MDHEN and CDR2 SYDVKM. The V end was cut by 7 bases, the J end by 8 bases, with 17 bases between. CDR3 nucleotides: TGTGCCAGCAAAGAGCAGTGGATGTCAGAAGCTTTCTTT. Residues: CASKEQWMSEAFF.

CDR3 DNA sequence: TGTGCCAGCAGCCTTAGCGGGGGCCAGAGTAATGAGCAGTTCTTC. Protein: CASSLSGGQSNEQFF. The chain couples TRBV7-2 to TRBJ2-1; 9 bases fit TRBD2. The CDR3 has 15 amino acids. CDR1 SGHTA and CDR2 FQGNSA come from the germline V gene. Germline trimming cut 5 bases from V and 7 bases from J; bases unmatched to any gene: 9.

The rearrangement uses TRBV10-1 and TRBJ1-5; a possible D gene is TRBD1 (5 bases). The CDR3 is 18 residues long. Per the germline V gene, CDR1 is WNHNN and CDR2 is SYGVQD (reference sequence). Trimming took off 7 bases at V and 0 bases at J, with 22 bases between the two ends. CDR3 sequence (DNA): TGCGCCAGCACTGAAGGGGTTTTTGTGCGCGGTAGCAATCAGCCCCAGCATTTT. It translates to CASTEGVFVRGSNQPQHF.

The V gene is TRBV18, the J gene TRBJ1-3; D is uncertain. Germline CDR1 and CDR2: KGHSH and LQKENI. The CDR3 consists of 17 residues. The V gene lost 0 bases and the J gene lost 1 base, with 13 bases spanning the gap. CDR3 sequence (DNA): TGTGCCAGCTCACCACCAAGGGCAGCCGATTCTGGAAACACCATATATTTT. It specifies CASSPPRAADSGNTIYF. Looking up the rest from reference TRBV18 and TRBJ1-3 gives the full variable domain: NAGVMQNPRHLVRRRGQEARLRCSPMKGHSHVYWYRQLPEEGLKFMVYLQKENIIDESGMPKERFSAEFPKEGPSILRIQQVVRGDSAAYFCASSPPRAADSGNTIYFGEGSWLTVV.

This clone was detected a few times. The V gene is TRBV29-1, the J gene TRBJ1-1; D is uncertain. The V end lost 7 bases, the J end lost 4 bases, and 10 bases lay between the germline ends. CDR3 size: 11 residues. Germline CDR1 and CDR2: SQVTM and ANQGSEA. The CDR3 bases are TGCAGCGCGGCCTGGTCCACTGAAGCTTTCTTT. Translating it yields CSAAWSTEAFF. Together with reference TRBV29-1 and TRBJ1-1, the CDR3 gives the full variable domain: SAVISQKPSRDICQRGTSLTIQCQVDSQVTMMFWYRQQPGQSLTLIATANQGSEATYESGFVIDKFPISRPNLTFSTLTVSNMSPEDSSIYLCSAAWSTEAFFGQGTRLTVV.

In this sample, this clone turned up a few times. CDR3 DNA sequence: TGTGCCAGCAGTCCCTACTACGAGCAGTACTTC. Translating gives CASSPYYEQYF. The chain couples TRBV28 to TRBJ2-7; no clear D gene. This CDR3 is built from 11 residues. Trimming left V 5 bases short and J 3 bases short, with 5 bases between. Per the germline V gene, CDR1 is MDHEN and CDR2 is SYDVKM.

The chain joins TRBV14 to TRBJ2-4, with TRBD2 identical over 8 bases. The germline gives CDR1 SGHDN, CDR2 FVKESK. V was pared by 4 bases and J by 1 base, with 3 bases of the junction left unmatched. This CDR3 is 15 amino acids long. The CDR3 coding sequence is TGTGCCAGCAGCCCCACTAGCGGTGCCAAAAACATTCAGTACTTC. Protein product: CASSPTSGAKNIQYF.

This clone was observed a few times. J is TRBJ2-1 and V is TRBV4-2; TRBD2 aligns across 13 bases. This CDR3 contains 14 residues. Germline CDR1 and CDR2: LGHNA and YNFKEQ. The trim removed 5 bases at V and 7 bases at J, leaving 2 bases unmatched. Written as DNA, the CDR3 is TGTGCCAGCAGCGGGACTAGCGGGGAAAATGAGCAGTTCTTC. Protein product: CASSGTSGENEQFF.

The chain couples TRBV6-1 to TRBJ2-3; weak D call: TRBD1 (6 bases). V lost 3 bases to trimming and J lost 3 bases, with 10 bases between them. Germline assignment: CDR1 MNHNS and CDR2 SASEGT. This CDR3 has 14 amino acids. The DNA of the CDR3 is TGTGCCAGCAGTGACAGGGGCCCTACAGATACGCAGTATTTT. Its protein is CASSDRGPTDTQYF.